The 28 T cell receptor beta chains presented below share a single source sample, sequenced in a study of T-cell reconstitution after alpha-beta-depleted transplantation in children. The authors prepared the TCRbeta library with unique molecular identifiers. A single record per CDR3 protein comes from TCRdb applying MiXCR to the PCR reads. The sample contains around 600,000 distinct CDR3 sequences, under 25% of which appear only once. The sequencing used PBMCs, mostly from graft donor cells, collected 360 days after TCRalphabeta/CD19-depleted stem cell transplant. These receptors originate from a boy in the first two years of life who had a stem cell transplant for acute myeloid leukemia, so the T cells may come from the graft donor.

V usage is TRBV15 and J usage is TRBJ2-1; 7 bases agree with TRBD1. V shed 6 bases, J shed 5 bases, and the junction held 7 bases outside the gene matches. The germline gives CDR1 LNHNV, CDR2 YYDKDF (reference sequence). The CDR3 loop spans 14 amino acids. The CDR3 loop is CATSVNRGDNEQFF. CDR3 nucleotides: TGTGCCACCAGTGTGAACAGGGGAGACAATGAGCAGTTCTTC.

This clonotype was seen only a few times. The CDR3 here is CASSLMRGGPSNEQFF. The DNA for the CDR3 is TGTGCCAGCAGTTTAATGCGGGGGGGACCCTCGAATGAGCAGTTCTTC. The rearrangement uses TRBV12-3 or TRBV12-4 and TRBJ2-1, with 9 nucleotides matching TRBD2. Trimming at V came to 2 bases and at J to 7 bases, leaving 9 bases not matched to a gene. The CDR3 is 16 residues long.

This clonotype was counted only a few times. The chain employs TRBV28 and TRBJ2-1; TRBD1 agrees at 8 bases. CDR1 MDHEN and CDR2 SYDVKM come from the germline V gene. Trimming cost V 5 bases and J 3 bases; bases outside gene matches: 6. The CDR3 is 15 residues long. CDR3 DNA: TGTGCCAGCAGTCCTGCCGGACAGGGCTACAATGAGCAGTTCTTC. Translating gives CASSPAGQGYNEQFF.

This CDR3 reads CASSAGGEQFF. CDR3 coding DNA: TGTGCCAGCAGCGCGGGAGGTGAGCAGTTCTTC. This chain connects TRBV9 to TRBJ2-1; 7 bases map to TRBD2. With V trimmed by 3 bases and J by 9 bases, 0 bases remained unmatched. CDR1 and CDR2 from the germline V gene are SGDLS and YYNGEE. The CDR3 runs 11 residues. The full variable domain, with the rest looked up from reference TRBV9 and TRBJ2-1, is DSGVTQTPKHLITATGQRVTLRCSPRSGDLSVYWYQQSLDQGLQFLIQYYNGEERAKGNILERFSAQQFPDLHSELNLSSLELGDSALYFCASSAGGEQFFGPGTRLTVL.

The chain uses TRBV11-2 and TRBJ2-7; possibly TRBD2 for D (6 bases). The germline gives CDR1 SGHAT, CDR2 FQNNGV. This CDR3 spans 15 amino acids. The V end lost 4 bases, the J end lost 1 base, and 14 bases lay between the germline ends. DNA of the CDR3: TGTGCCAGCAGCTCCGGGGGAGGCACATCCTACGAGCAGTACGTC. It yields the protein CASSSGGGTSYEQYV.

V and J are TRBV7-2 and TRBJ2-7, with TRBD1 as a possible D gene (5 bases). Trimming left V 5 bases short and J 1 base short, with 12 bases between. The CDR3 spans 14 residues. Germline V gene lookup returns CDR1 SGHTA and CDR2 FQGNSA. The CDR3 DNA follows: TGTGCCAGCAGCCTAAGACAGATTTCCTACGAGCAGTACTTC. Amino acid sequence: CASSLRQISYEQYF.

This clonotype was seen only a few times. The rearrangement uses TRBV12-3 or TRBV12-4 and TRBJ2-3, with 8 positions matching TRBD1. The CDR3 totals 16 residues. J was trimmed by 1 base and V by 4 bases; bases with no gene match: 7. DNA of the CDR3: TGTGCCAGCAGTTCCAAGGGACAGGTCCGCACAGATACGCAGTATTTT. This translates into CASSSKGQVRTDTQYF.

The rearrangement links TRBV20-1 to TRBJ1-5, with 11 bases matching TRBD1. This CDR3 comprises 16 residues. Unmatched junction bases numbered 8, after V lost 5 bases and J lost 2 bases. Germline V gene sequence: CDR1 DFQATT, CDR2 SNEGSKA (reference sequence). CDR3: CSAPFGQGAGNQPQHF. The CDR3 region has the DNA TGCAGTGCTCCCTTCGGACAGGGGGCAGGCAATCAGCCCCAGCATTTT.

This clonotype was detected ten times or more. The CDR3, as DNA: TGCGCCAGCAGCCAAGATCCGGGGTCTGGGGAGCAGTACGTC. It translates to CASSQDPGSGEQYV. The V call is TRBV4-1, the J call TRBJ2-7; weak D call: TRBD2 (5 bases). V shed 0 bases and J shed 7 bases, with 13 bases lying between them. From germline, CDR1 is MGHRA and CDR2 YSYEKL. The CDR3 sequence is 14 residues long.

This clonotype was seen repeatedly, ten times or more. The rearrangement uses TRBV20-1 and TRBJ1-2; unclear D gene. The CDR3 is 12 residues long. V was trimmed by 3 bases and J by 3 bases, leaving 8 bases between them. The V gene's germline CDR1 is DFQATT and CDR2 SNEGSKA (reference sequence). This CDR3 reads CSASERYYGYTF. The CDR3 DNA reads as TGCAGTGCTAGTGAGAGGTACTATGGCTACACCTTC.

This chain connects TRBV20-1 to TRBJ1-5, with D possibly TRBD1 on 6 matching bases. Trimming took 5 bases from V and 6 from J, leaving 20 bases between them. The germline CDR1 and CDR2 sequences are DFQATT and SNEGSKA (reference sequence). CDR3 length: 15 amino acids. The CDR3 nucleotides read TGCAGTGCTCCTCCTCAGGGGAGGAGAGGTCAGCCCCAGCATTTT. It codes for CSAPPQGRRGQPQHF.

This clonotype appeared a few times. The rearrangement uses TRBV29-1 and TRBJ1-2; 8 bases align to TRBD1. V lost 6 bases to trimming and J lost 8 bases; unmatched junction nucleotides: 8. The CDR3 sequence is 12 residues long. Germline-derived CDR1 and CDR2 are SQVTM and ANQGSEA. The CDR3 region is CSVETGVGGYTF. The CDR3 bases are TGCAGCGTCGAGACAGGGGTTGGGGGCTACACCTTC.

This clonotype occurred a few times. The chain recombines TRBV7-9 with TRBJ1-5; D might be TRBD1 (6 bases). The CDR3 has 16 amino acids. Per the germline V gene, CDR1 is SEHNR and CDR2 is FQNEAQ (reference sequence). V gave up 4 bases and J gave up 4 bases, with 17 bases separating them. In DNA, the CDR3 is TGTGCCAGCAGCTCAAGCGGGTGGACAGATAATCAGCCCCAGCATTTT. Protein product: CASSSSGWTDNQPQHF.

This chain links TRBV28 with TRBJ1-2; 10 nucleotides agree with TRBD1. CDR1 is MDHEN and CDR2 is SYDVKM in the germline V gene. The junction had 14 bases not matched to a gene; V was cut back by 8 bases and J by 2 bases. The CDR3 is made up of 17 amino acids. The CDR3 region is CASGRDRGLLKNYGYTF. As DNA, the CDR3 is TGTGCCAGCGGCCGGGACAGGGGTTTATTGAAGAACTATGGCTACACCTTC.

The genes are TRBV9 and TRBJ2-1; D ambiguous. The CDR3 consists of 14 residues. Germline V gene data show CDR1 as SGDLS and CDR2 as YYNGEE. Trimming pared 4 bases from V and 5 bases from J, leaving 13 bases between. The CDR3 is CASSSPPGDNEQFF. CDR3 coding DNA: TGTGCCAGCAGCTCCCCCCCGGGTGACAATGAGCAGTTCTTC.

The rearrangement links TRBV28 to TRBJ2-3; 8 bases agree with TRBD2. The germline V gene encodes CDR1 MDHEN and CDR2 SYDVKM. Trimming took 7 bases from V and 1 from J; bases not matched to a gene: 4. The CDR3 totals 14 residues. The CDR3 reads CASTAGLGTDTQYF. Here the CDR3 DNA reads TGTGCCAGCACCGCGGGACTAGGCACAGATACGCAGTATTTT.

There are many counts of this clonotype. The chain employs TRBV25-1 and TRBJ1-1, with D uncertain. This CDR3 is 10 amino acids long. Germline V gene sequence: CDR1 MGHDK, CDR2 SYGVNS. V lost 4 bases and J 4 bases, leaving 1 base between the germline ends. CDR3 protein: CASSGTEAFF. CDR3 bases: TGTGCCAGCAGTGGCACTGAAGCTTTCTTT. The whole variable domain, filled in from reference TRBV25-1 and TRBJ1-1, reads EADIYQTPRYLVIGTGKKITLECSQTMGHDKMYWYQQDPGMELHLIHYSYGVNSTEKGDLSSESTVSRIRTEHFPLTLESARPSHTSQYLCASSGTEAFFGQGTRLTVV.

The chain employs TRBV27 and TRBJ2-1, with 7 nucleotides matching TRBD1. J gave up 15 bases and V 7 bases, and 15 bases lay outside the gene matches. The V gene's germline CDR1 is MNHEY and CDR2 SMNVEV (reference sequence). The CDR3 length is 13 residues. The CDR3 loop is CASKLAGTVGRFF. The CDR3 bases are TGTGCCAGCAAGTTAGCCGGGACAGTGGGACGGTTCTTC.

The rearrangement uses TRBV10-3 and TRBJ2-1; no clear D gene. Germline assignment: CDR1 ENHRY and CDR2 SYGVKD. V was cut by 7 bases and J by 0 bases, with 13 bases left in between. The CDR3 is made up of 15 amino acids. CDR3 DNA sequence: TGTGCCATCACCGCTGACGAGAGCTCCTACAATGAGCAGTTCTTC. Encoded protein: CAITADESSYNEQFF.

This clonotype showed up many times. CDR3 region: CSASPGQGYYEQYF. The CDR3 nucleotides read TGCAGTGCTAGCCCTGGACAGGGCTACTACGAGCAGTACTTC. The chain employs TRBV20-1 and TRBJ2-7, with 8 positions matching TRBD1. Looked up from germline, CDR1 is DFQATT and CDR2 is SNEGSKA (reference sequence). The V segment lost 3 bases and the J segment 3 bases; nucleotides outside the gene matches: 7. The CDR3 is made up of 14 amino acids.

This chain links TRBV20-1 with TRBJ2-7; the match to TRBD2 covers 8 bases. CDR1 is DFQATT, CDR2 SNEGSKA, per germline (reference sequence). After removal of 3 bases from V and 7 bases from J, the junction contained 11 bases not matched to a gene. The CDR3 has 14 amino acids. CDR3 amino acids: CSARAPGGAVEQYF. CDR3 sequence (DNA): TGCAGTGCTAGGGCCCCCGGGGGGGCCGTAGAGCAGTACTTC.

This chain links TRBV5-4 with TRBJ2-1; weak D call: TRBD2 (5 bases). V lost 2 bases to trimming and J lost 7 bases, with 16 bases between them. Germline CDR1 reads SGHNT; CDR2 reads YYREEE (reference sequence). The CDR3 runs 15 residues. The CDR3 DNA is TGTGCCAGCAGCTTCGGGTCAGGAGAGGGTAATGAGCAGTTCTTC. Encoded protein: CASSFGSGEGNEQFF.

This chain uses TRBV20-1 with TRBJ1-2, with TRBD1 identical over 7 bases. This CDR3 is 13 amino acids long. V dropped 5 bases and J dropped 5; count of bases not matched to a gene: 8. The germline V gene encodes CDR1 DFQATT and CDR2 SNEGSKA (reference sequence). Here the CDR3 reads CSAVDRAGYGYTF. In nucleotides, the CDR3 is TGCAGTGCTGTTGACAGGGCTGGGTATGGCTACACCTTC.

The J gene is TRBJ2-1, the V gene TRBV6-5; 11 bases align to TRBD1. The junction had 4 bases not matched to a gene; V was cut back by 6 bases and J by 3 bases. The CDR3 length is 15 residues. CDR1 is MNHEY, CDR2 SVGAGI, per germline. In DNA, the CDR3 is TGTGCCAGCAGCCGGGACAGGGGGGTCTACAATGAGCAGTTCTTC. It encodes CASSRDRGVYNEQFF.

Many counts were recorded for this clonotype. CDR3 protein: CASSAGGPSYEQYV. CDR3 nucleotides: TGTGCCAGCAGTGCAGGGGGGCCCTCCTACGAGCAGTACGTC. The chain is built from TRBV12-3 or TRBV12-4 and TRBJ2-7; D might be TRBD1 (7 bases). This CDR3 has 14 residues. Trimming shortened V by 5 bases and J by 0 bases, and 11 bases separated the two germline ends.

The chain links TRBV20-1 to TRBJ1-2; tentative D call: TRBD1 (5 bases). CDR3 length equals 14 residues. V lost 0 bases and J lost 5, with 13 bases in between. Germline V CDR1 and CDR2: DFQATT, SNEGSKA (reference sequence). The CDR3: CSARDRGGYYGYTF. CDR3 DNA: TGCAGTGCTAGAGATCGTGGGGGATATTATGGCTACACCTTC.

This clonotype appeared a few times. The V and J genes are TRBV20-1 and TRBJ1-1; no firm D call. The germline V gene has CDR1 DFQATT and CDR2 SNEGSKA (reference sequence). The V end lost 0 bases, the J end lost 1 base, and 12 bases lay between the germline ends. The CDR3 loop spans 15 amino acids. CDR3 nucleotides: TGCAGTGCTAGAGATTATCCGTCAGCGAACACTGAAGCTTTCTTT. Protein product: CSARDYPSANTEAFF.

This clonotype showed up just a few times. V and J are TRBV27 and TRBJ1-6; 7 bases are a match to TRBD1. This CDR3 is built from 13 residues. V trimming: 3 bases; J trimming: 9 bases; junction bases outside the gene matches: 2. The V gene's germline CDR1 is MNHEY and CDR2 SMNVEV (reference sequence). The chain's CDR3 is CASSLTGSSPLHF. DNA of the CDR3: TGTGCCAGCAGTTTGACAGGGTCTTCACCCCTCCACTTT.